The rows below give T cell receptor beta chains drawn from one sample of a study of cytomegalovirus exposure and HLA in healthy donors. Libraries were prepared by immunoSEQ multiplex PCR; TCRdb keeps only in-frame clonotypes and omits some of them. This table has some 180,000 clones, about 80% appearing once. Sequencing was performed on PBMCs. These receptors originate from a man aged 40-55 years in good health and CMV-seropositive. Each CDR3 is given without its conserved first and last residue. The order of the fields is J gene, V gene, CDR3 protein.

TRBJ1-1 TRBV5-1 ASSPRGMNTEAF
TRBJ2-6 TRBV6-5 ASSAGGFGANVLT
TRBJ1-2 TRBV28 ASRTQGADYYGYT
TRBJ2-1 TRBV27 ASSSLAGGSGEQF
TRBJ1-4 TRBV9 ASSVGLGGGTNEKLF
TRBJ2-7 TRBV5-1 ASSYGGTGSNEQY
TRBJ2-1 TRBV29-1 SVEDYRTGDEQF
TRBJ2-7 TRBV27 ASHPGIGQGNSYEQY
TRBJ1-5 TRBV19 ASSTLFGSYSNQPQH
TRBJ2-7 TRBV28 ASSPHGGSSYEQY
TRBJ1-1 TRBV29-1 SVGDRGAF
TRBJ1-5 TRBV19 ASRLRDAGFQLAQH
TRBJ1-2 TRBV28 ASIEGTPNYGYT
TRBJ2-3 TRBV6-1 ASSDRGGTDTQY
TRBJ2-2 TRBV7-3 ASSRLLTGELF
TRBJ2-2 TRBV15 ATSRDNVANTGELF
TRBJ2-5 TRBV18 ASSPPQAGGPAETQY
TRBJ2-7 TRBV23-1 ASPRDLGYEQY
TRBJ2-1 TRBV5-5 ASSRHQGGNEQF
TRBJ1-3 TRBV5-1 ASSLEGRAGNTIY
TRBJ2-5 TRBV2 ASSTSGGTVTQY
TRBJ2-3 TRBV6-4 ASSVGAGTADTQY
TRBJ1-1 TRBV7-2 ASSSSGGYTEAF
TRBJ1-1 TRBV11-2 ASSWGDRPMNTEAF
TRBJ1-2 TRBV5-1 ASSSRQGAYGYT
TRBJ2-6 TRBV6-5 ASSYSRNPGANVLT
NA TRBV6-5 ASSYAGTAVSYEQY
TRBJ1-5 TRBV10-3 AISESIATMSNQPQH
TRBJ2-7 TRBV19 ASSVGQSTRYEQY
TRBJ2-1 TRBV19 ASSRGGDYNEQF
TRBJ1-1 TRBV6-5 ASTPDGLNTEAF
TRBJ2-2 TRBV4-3 ASSPRTGELF